Listed here is a single T cell receptor (beta chain). The data are from a study of T cell changes during pregnancy in multiple sclerosis. Method: immunoSEQ multiplex PCR; TCRdb's copy keeps in-frame clones and lacks some. Of 20,000 to 25,000 clones in the sample, 75% to 90% were seen once. Per germline, CDR1 SGHTA and CDR2 FQGNSA. This CDR3 has 15 residues. J gave up 4 bases and V 5 bases, and 7 bases lay outside the gene matches. The V gene is TRBV7-2, the J gene TRBJ1-2; 10 positions match TRBD1. Sample: CD8+ T cells from peripheral blood mononuclear cells, taken in the first trimester of pregnancy. The origin of this receptor is a female donor in good health, enrolled as a control in a pregnancy study. In DNA form, the CDR3 reads TGTGCCAGCAGCCCGACAGGGGGCGCCAGCTATGGCTACACCTTC. Residues: CASSPTGGASYGYTF.